The 23 T cell receptor beta chains below come from one sample, sequenced in a study of cytomegalovirus exposure and HLA in healthy donors. Use of 60 Vbeta and 13 Jbeta primers characterized the PCR. TCRdb's table, derived via immunoSEQ multiplex PCR, lists solely in-frame clones and lacks some. The data show approximately 130,000 clones, 75% to 85% seen once. Sequencing was done on a sample of PBMCs. These receptors originate from a man over 45 in good health and CMV-seronegative.

J is TRBJ1-2 and V is TRBV6-1, with D possibly being TRBD1 (5 bases). This CDR3 has 13 residues. CDR1 is MNHNS and CDR2 is SASEGT in the germline V gene. V was pared by 6 bases and J by 0 bases, with 8 bases between. CDR3 nucleotide sequence: TGTGCCAGCAGGGACATCACTAACTATGGCTACACCTTC. Amino acids: CASRDITNYGYTF.

This chain connects TRBV5-8 to TRBJ1-4; D is undetermined. Per germline, CDR1 SGHTS and CDR2 YDEGEE. V was pared by 0 bases and J by 7 bases, with 7 bases between. This CDR3 spans 13 amino acids. The CDR3 DNA follows: TGTGCCAGCAGCTTGGTAGCCGCTGAAAAACTGTTTTTT. It yields the protein CASSLVAAEKLFF.

The V call is TRBV6-5, the J call TRBJ1-2; 9 positions match TRBD1. This CDR3 is 15 amino acids long. With V trimmed by 2 bases and J by 8 bases, 9 bases remained unmatched. CDR1 is MNHEY, CDR2 SVGAGI, per germline. CDR3 sequence (DNA): TGTGCCAGCAGTTACACGGGGACAGGGCGAGCGGGCTACACCTTC. It is translated as CASSYTGTGRAGYTF.

The V and J genes are TRBV11-2 and TRBJ2-3; 8 nucleotides line up with TRBD1. Germline V gene data show CDR1 as SGHAT and CDR2 as FQNNGV. The V gene end was trimmed by 6 bases and the J gene end by 2 bases; junction bases not matched to a gene: 7. The CDR3 consists of 15 residues. The CDR3 DNA reads as TGTGCCAGCAGTCAGACAGGGGCCGACACAGATACGCAGTATTTT. This sequence encodes CASSQTGADTDTQYF.

The rearrangement links TRBV4-1 to TRBJ2-6; 8 bases fit TRBD1. The CDR3 is 18 residues long. J lost 3 bases, V lost 4 bases, and 11 bases had no gene match. The germline V gene encodes CDR1 MGHRA and CDR2 YSYEKL. CDR3 in amino acids: CASSPQGAPSFGANVLTF. CDR3 DNA: TGCGCCAGCAGCCCCCAGGGGGCCCCCTCTTTTGGGGCCAACGTCCTGACTTTC.

The gene calls are TRBV6-1 and TRBJ1-6; weak D call: TRBD1 (6 bases). The V end was cut by 9 bases, the J end by 7 bases, with 13 bases between. CDR1 and CDR2 (germline): MNHNS, SASEGT. The CDR3 is made up of 13 amino acids. The CDR3 sequence is CASTGTKNSPLHF. For the CDR3, the DNA is TGTGCCAGTACCGGGACAAAGAATTCACCCCTCCACTTT.

The J gene is TRBJ1-1, the V gene TRBV19; D remains unclear. Germline V gene data show CDR1 as LNHDA and CDR2 as SQIVND (reference sequence). V gave up 7 bases and J gave up 1 base, with 10 bases separating them. The CDR3 covers 13 residues. CDR3 sequence: CASKTDKNTEAFF. The CDR3 nucleotides read TGTGCCAGTAAAACAGACAAGAACACTGAAGCTTTCTTT.

The chain has TRBV5-4 and TRBJ2-3; weak D call: TRBD2 (6 bases). V lost 5 bases and J lost 5, with 12 bases in between. Germline loops: CDR1 SGHNT, CDR2 YYREEE (reference sequence). The CDR3 is made up of 13 amino acids. The CDR3 loop reads CASRDQRVDTQYF. In DNA, the CDR3 is TGTGCCAGCAGGGACCAGCGGGTAGATACGCAGTATTTT.

This chain connects TRBV7-2 to TRBJ2-2, with D possibly TRBD2 on 6 matching bases. This CDR3 comprises 15 residues. CDR1 is SGHTA and CDR2 is FQGNSA in the germline V gene. V dropped 4 bases and J dropped 4 bases, with 13 bases sitting between them. The CDR3 DNA reads TGTGCCAGCAGCTATATGACTAGTGGCACCGGGGAGCTGTTTTTT. This codes for CASSYMTSGTGELFF.

The chain has TRBV5-4 and TRBJ2-2; 10 bases fit TRBD2. Germline V CDR1 and CDR2: SGHNT, YYREEE (reference sequence). The CDR3 is 15 residues long. The V and J ends lost 6 bases and 3 bases, in that order; junction bases with no gene match: 5. The DNA of the CDR3 is TGTGCCAGCAACCAAGCGGGGGGGCACACCGGGGAGCTGTTTTTT. Protein product: CASNQAGGHTGELFF.

The chain links TRBV30 to TRBJ1-2, with TRBD1 matching 10 bases. Germline CDR1 GTSNPN, CDR2 SVGIG (reference sequence). There are 17 residues in the CDR3. Losses at the gene ends were 8 bases for V and 4 bases for J; bases not matched to a gene: 19. The CDR3 coding sequence is TGTGCCGCGATTGGAGTACGAGGGACAGGGGATTTCTATGGCTACACCTTC. Its translation: CAAIGVRGTGDFYGYTF. Based on the CDR3 plus reference TRBV30 and TRBJ1-2, the full variable domain is SQTIHQWPATLVQPVGSPLSLECTVEGTSNPNLYWYRQAAGRGLQLLFYSVGIGQISSEVPQNLSASRPQDRQFILSSKKLLLSDSGFYLCAAIGVRGTGDFYGYTFGSGTRLTVV.

The chain combines TRBV5-1 with TRBJ2-5; D is possibly TRBD2 (7 bases). The germline V and J ends were trimmed by 4 bases and 5 bases, with 15 bases remaining between them. CDR3 size: 14 residues. Looked up from germline, CDR1 is SGHRS and CDR2 is YFSETQ. For the CDR3, the DNA is TGCGCCAGCAGCCGCCTTGAGGGGGGGGAGACCCAGTACTTC. Protein product: CASSRLEGGETQYF. The full variable domain, completed using reference TRBV5-1 and TRBJ2-5, is KAGVTQTPRYLIKTRGQQVTLSCSPISGHRSVSWYQQTPGQGLQFLFEYFSETQRNKGNFPGRFSGRQFSNSRSEMNVSTLELGDSALYLCASSRLEGGETQYFGPGTRLLVL.

CDR3 residues: CASSGGWGRSGNYGYTF. Here the CDR3 DNA reads TGCGCCAGCAGCGGGGGGTGGGGACGGTCTGGAAACTATGGCTACACCTTC. The rearrangement uses TRBV5-1 and TRBJ1-2, with a possible D match to TRBD1 (5 bases). The CDR3 covers 17 residues. The germline V gene has CDR1 SGHRS and CDR2 YFSETQ. The V end lost 4 bases, the J end lost 2 bases, and 21 bases lay between the germline ends.

This clone was observed a handful of times. The chain couples TRBV5-4 to TRBJ1-1, with unresolved D. Germline V gene lookup returns CDR1 SGHNT and CDR2 YYREEE (reference sequence). The germline V and J ends were trimmed by 0 bases and 0 bases, with 9 bases remaining between them. The CDR3 is 15 residues long. The DNA of the CDR3 is TGTGCCAGCAGCTTGGATCCCAGTATGAACACTGAAGCTTTCTTT. This encodes CASSLDPSMNTEAFF.

The gene calls are TRBV19 and TRBJ1-1; the D is unclear. The ends were cut back, 8 bases at V and 0 bases at J, with 10 bases in the middle. There are 13 residues in the CDR3. CDR1 is LNHDA and CDR2 is SQIVND in the germline V gene (reference sequence). CDR3 residues: CASGDIMNTEAFF. In DNA form, the CDR3 reads TGTGCCAGTGGCGACATCATGAACACTGAAGCTTTCTTT.

V gene TRBV11-2 combines with J gene TRBJ2-3, with 10 positions matching TRBD2. Germline V gene lookup returns CDR1 SGHAT and CDR2 FQNNGV. J gave up 0 bases and V 1 base, and 4 bases lay outside the gene matches. The CDR3 totals 17 residues. This CDR3 reads CASSLAASGGSTDTQYF. CDR3 bases: TGTGCCAGCAGCTTAGCAGCTAGCGGGGGTAGCACAGATACGCAGTATTTT.

The chain carries TRBV5-6 and TRBJ1-1, with D perhaps matching TRBD1 (6 bases). The V gene lost 7 bases and the J gene lost 0 bases, with 13 bases spanning the gap. The CDR3 is 14 residues long. The V gene's germline CDR1 is SGHDT and CDR2 YYEEEE. CDR3: CASHREGLNTEAFF. The CDR3 DNA follows: TGTGCCAGCCACAGGGAGGGGTTGAACACTGAAGCTTTCTTT. The full variable domain, with the rest looked up from reference TRBV5-6 and TRBJ1-1, is DAGVTQSPTHLIKTRGQQVTLRCSPKSGHDTVSWYQQALGQGPQFIFQYYEEEERQRGNFPDRFSGHQFPNYSSELNVNALLLGDSALYLCASHREGLNTEAFFGQGTRLTVV.

The V gene is TRBV9, the J gene TRBJ2-1, with 7 bases fitting TRBD2. CDR3 length: 16 amino acids. The trim removed 4 bases at V and 3 bases at J, leaving 10 bases unmatched. From germline, CDR1 is SGDLS and CDR2 YYNGEE. The CDR3 DNA reads as TGTGCCAGCAGCTCATCGACGGGGGGTTACTACAATGAGCAGTTCTTC. Protein sequence: CASSSSTGGYYNEQFF.

This CDR3 reads CASSRDRGRSPLHF. The CDR3 DNA reads as TGTGCCAGCAGCCGGGACAGGGGGCGTTCACCCCTCCACTTT. The chain employs TRBV5-4 and TRBJ1-6; TRBD1 matches at 12 bases. With V trimmed by 4 bases and J by 9 bases, 2 bases remained unmatched. Germline loops: CDR1 SGHNT, CDR2 YYREEE (reference sequence). This CDR3 region has 14 residues.

V and J are TRBV2 and TRBJ1-2; 7 bases align to TRBD1. The V and J ends lost 6 bases and 3 bases, in that order; junction bases with no gene match: 4. The CDR3 is 13 residues long. The germline gives CDR1 SNHLY, CDR2 FYNNEI. The CDR3: CASRTGQHYGYTF. The DNA for the CDR3 is TGTGCCAGCAGGACGGGACAGCACTATGGCTACACCTTC.

V gene TRBV4-2 combines with J gene TRBJ1-4, with 10 bases fitting TRBD1. V trimming: 3 bases; J trimming: 6 bases; junction bases outside the gene matches: 19. This CDR3 comprises 20 residues. CDR1 is LGHNA and CDR2 is YNFKEQ in the germline V gene. The CDR3 here is CASSQPSGGQGTFPYEKLFF. CDR3 nucleotide sequence: TGTGCCAGCAGCCAGCCATCTGGGGGACAGGGGACCTTCCCTTATGAAAAACTGTTTTTT.

V usage is TRBV10-3 and J usage is TRBJ2-1; 8 nucleotides line up with TRBD2. Germline V gene sequence: CDR1 ENHRY, CDR2 SYGVKD. The ends lost 11 bases at V and 6 bases at J; junction bases unmatched: 12. The CDR3 contains 14 residues. This chain's CDR3 is CAVGNPGGPNEQFF. The CDR3 coding sequence is TGTGCCGTCGGCAACCCGGGGGGGCCCAATGAGCAGTTCTTC.

This chain joins TRBV7-8 and TRBJ1-5; tentative D call: TRBD1 (5 bases). The V end lost 5 bases, the J end lost 1 base, and 9 bases lay between the germline ends. Per germline, CDR1 SGHVS and CDR2 FQNEAQ. The CDR3 totals 14 residues. The CDR3 DNA is TGTGCCAGCAGCAGGGGATTAAGCAATCAGCCCCAGCATTTT. It codes for CASSRGLSNQPQHF.